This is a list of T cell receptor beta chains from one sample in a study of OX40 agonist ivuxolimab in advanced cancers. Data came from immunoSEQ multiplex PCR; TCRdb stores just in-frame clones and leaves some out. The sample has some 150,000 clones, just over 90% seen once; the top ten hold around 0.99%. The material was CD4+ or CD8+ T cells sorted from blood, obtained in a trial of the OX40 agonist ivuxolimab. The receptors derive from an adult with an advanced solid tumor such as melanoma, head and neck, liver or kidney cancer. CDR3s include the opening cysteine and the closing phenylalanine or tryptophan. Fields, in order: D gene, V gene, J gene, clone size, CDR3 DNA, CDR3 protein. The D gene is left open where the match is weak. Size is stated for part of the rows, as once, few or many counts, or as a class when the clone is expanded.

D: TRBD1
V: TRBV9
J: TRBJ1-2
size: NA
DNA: TGTGCCAGCAGCGTGACCGGGACAGAACTTTATGGCTACACCTTC
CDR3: CASSVTGTELYGYTF

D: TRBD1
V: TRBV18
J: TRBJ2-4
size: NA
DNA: TGTGCCAGCTCACCACCGGGACAGGGTAACATTCAGTACTTC
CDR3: CASSPPGQGNIQYF

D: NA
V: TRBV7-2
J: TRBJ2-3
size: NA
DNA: TGTGCCAGCAGCTTAGCCCCCTCCACAGATACGCAGTATTTT
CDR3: CASSLAPSTDTQYF

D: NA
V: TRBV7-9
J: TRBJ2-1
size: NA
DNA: TGTGCCAGCAACCTCCTCAATGAGCAGTTCTTC
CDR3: CASNLLNEQFF

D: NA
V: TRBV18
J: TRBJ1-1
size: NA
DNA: TGTGCCAGCTCCCCCACTTGGGGGAACACTGAAGCTTTCTTT
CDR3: CASSPTWGNTEAFF

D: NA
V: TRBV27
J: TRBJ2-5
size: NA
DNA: TGTGCCAGCAGACTCTGGGACGGGGAGACCCAGTACTTC
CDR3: CASRLWDGETQYF

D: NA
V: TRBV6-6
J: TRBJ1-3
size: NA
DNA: TGTGCCAGCAGCGACAGGCCGAGCACCATATATTTT
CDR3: CASSDRPSTIYF

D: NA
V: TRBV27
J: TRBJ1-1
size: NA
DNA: TGTGCCAGCAGGGTCAGGGCGAACACTGAAGCTTTCTTT
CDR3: CASRVRANTEAFF

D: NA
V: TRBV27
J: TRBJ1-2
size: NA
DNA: TGTGCCAGCAGTTTATCAGGCCGCGGCTATGGCTACACCTTC
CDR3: CASSLSGRGYGYTF

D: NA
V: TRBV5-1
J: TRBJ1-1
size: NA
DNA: TGCGCCAGCAGCTGGAACTCGGGACAGAACACTGAAGCTTTCTTT
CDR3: CASSWNSGQNTEAFF

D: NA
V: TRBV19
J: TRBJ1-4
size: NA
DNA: TGTGCCAGTAGTCGGACAGAATATGAAAGACTGTTTTTT
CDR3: CASSRTEYERLFF

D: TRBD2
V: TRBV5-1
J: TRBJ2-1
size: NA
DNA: TGCGCCAGCAGTCCGACTAGCGGTCCCTACAATGAGCAGTTCTTC
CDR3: CASSPTSGPYNEQFF

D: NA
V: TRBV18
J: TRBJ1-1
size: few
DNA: TGTGCCAGCTCACCGCAGAACACTGAAGCTTTCTTT
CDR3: CASSPQNTEAFF

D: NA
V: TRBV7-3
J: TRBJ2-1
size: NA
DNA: TGTGCCAGCAGCTTCTCCGACAGTGAGCAGTTCTTC
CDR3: CASSFSDSEQFF

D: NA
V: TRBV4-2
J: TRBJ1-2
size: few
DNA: TGTGCCAGCAGCCAACCTACAGGGACCTATGGCTACACCTTC
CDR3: CASSQPTGTYGYTF

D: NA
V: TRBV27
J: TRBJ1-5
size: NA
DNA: TGTGCCAGCAGTTTTCTAGGACAAGGCAATCAGCCCCAGCATTTT
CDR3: CASSFLGQGNQPQHF

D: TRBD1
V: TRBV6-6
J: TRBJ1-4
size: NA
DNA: TGTGCCACAAAACTCTCAGGGGGCTTAGAAAAACTGTTTTTT
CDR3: CATKLSGGLEKLFF

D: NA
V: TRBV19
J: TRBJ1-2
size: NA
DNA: TGTGCCAGTAGTTTTCGCTCGGGGGGCAATAACTATGGCTACACCTTC
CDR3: CASSFRSGGNNYGYTF

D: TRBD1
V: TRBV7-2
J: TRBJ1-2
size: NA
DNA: TGTGCCAGCAGCGTAGGACAGGGGGCCAACTATGGCTACACCTTC
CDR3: CASSVGQGANYGYTF

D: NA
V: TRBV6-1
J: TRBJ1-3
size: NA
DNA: TGTGCCAGCAGTATTTCGGGAAACACCATATATTTT
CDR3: CASSISGNTIYF

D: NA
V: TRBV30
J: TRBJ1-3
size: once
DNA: TGTGCCTGGAGTGTACAATACGATCTCCCCTCTGGAAACACCATATATTTT
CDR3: CAWSVQYDLPSGNTIYF

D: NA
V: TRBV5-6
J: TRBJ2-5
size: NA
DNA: TGTGCCAGCAGCACCACTCAGGGGATTAAAGAGACCCAGTACTTC
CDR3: CASSTTQGIKETQYF

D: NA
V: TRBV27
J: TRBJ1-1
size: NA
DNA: TGTGCCAGCAGTCCACAGGGTACCACTGAAGCTTTCTTT
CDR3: CASSPQGTTEAFF

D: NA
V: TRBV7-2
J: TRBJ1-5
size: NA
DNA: TGTGCCAGCAGCTTAATCGGGGGAAATCAGCCCCAGCATTTT
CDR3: CASSLIGGNQPQHF

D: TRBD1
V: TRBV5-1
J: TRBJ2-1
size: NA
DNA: TGCGCCAGCAGCTTGGAGGGGGCCCCCTACAATGAGCAGTTCTTC
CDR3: CASSLEGAPYNEQFF